This record looks at one T cell receptor (beta chain) sequence and its context. The antigen is unknown. At sampling all donors were nominally healthy, likely with unrecorded immune exposures. This sample was taken from a study of cytomegalovirus exposure and HLA in healthy donors. General observations from the study: Follow-up analysis later connected one missense variant in DCLRE1C with trimming of TCR beta V- and J-genes.

The germline V gene encodes CDR1 LNHDA and CDR2 SQIVND (reference sequence). The CDR3 length is 15 residues. V was clipped by 5 bases and J by 2 bases, with 16 bases between them. PCR used 60 Vbeta primers and 13 Jbeta primers. The table came from immunoSEQ multiplex PCR; TCRdb's copy has only in-frame clones and leaves some out. The sample lists tens of thousands of clones, around 75% occurring once. The rearrangement links TRBV19 to TRBJ2-7; D remains unclear. The sequenced sample consisted of PBMCs. The source is a man aged 50 to 59 in good health and CMV-seropositive. The CDR3 DNA reads TGTGCCAGTAGTCGCGACATGTCCTTAGCCTACGAGCAGTACTTC. It yields the protein CASSRDMSLAYEQYF.